This TCR beta chain was observed in a study of blood T cell repertoires in COVID-19. Turning to the study itself: Sites across the United States, Italy and Spain contributed samples from acute and convalescent COVID-19. T cells, B-cell-depleted T cells, or PBMCs supplied cDNA or gDNA.

The CDR3 length is 16 residues. Looked up from germline, CDR1 is MNHNS and CDR2 is SASEGT. J gave up 0 bases and V 4 bases, and 7 bases lay outside the gene matches. Per the original methods: Reference gene primer amplification gave nucleated cell count estimates. TCRdb keeps only in-frame clones here, not all; method: immunoSEQ multiplex PCR. The V and J calls and clone size come from that table; D and trimming were worked out from the DNA. The repertoire has more than 200,000 clones, about 79% of them found once; the top ten carry more than 7%. The chain recombines TRBV6-1 with TRBJ1-1, with TRBD1 identical over 8 bases. The source of this sequence is a man older than 75 with acute or convalescent COVID-19. The sample consisted of peripheral blood. The CDR3 DNA reads TGTGCCAGCAGTGTGGACCGGGACAGGATGAACACTGAAGCTTTCTTT. This codes for CASSVDRDRMNTEAFF.